The entry below describes one TCR beta chain. This sample is part of a study of blood T cell repertoires in COVID-19. Overall study: Samples representing acute and convalescent COVID-19 were sourced from the United States, Italy and Spain. PBMCs, B-cell-depleted T cells, or T cells provided the cDNA or gDNA that made up the material.

Authors' processing steps: For nucleated cells, counts were estimated from reference gene primer amplification. TCRdb keeps only in-frame clones here, not all; method: immunoSEQ multiplex PCR. D and trimming come from the DNA, and the V and J calls and clone size come from that table. The profile shows under 95,000 clones, around 87% of them singletons. Germline CDR1 reads SGHTA; CDR2 reads FQGNSA. V lost 6 bases, J lost 6 bases, and 12 bases lay in between. The CDR3 spans 13 residues. This rearrangement joins TRBV7-2 to TRBJ1-3; the D is unclear. The sample taken for sequencing was peripheral blood. The receptor's source is a human donor with acute or convalescent COVID-19. The donor label of this sample is uncertain. CDR3 amino acids: CASSTGSINTIYF. Written as DNA, the CDR3 is TGTGCCAGCAGTACGGGATCTATAAACACCATATATTTT.